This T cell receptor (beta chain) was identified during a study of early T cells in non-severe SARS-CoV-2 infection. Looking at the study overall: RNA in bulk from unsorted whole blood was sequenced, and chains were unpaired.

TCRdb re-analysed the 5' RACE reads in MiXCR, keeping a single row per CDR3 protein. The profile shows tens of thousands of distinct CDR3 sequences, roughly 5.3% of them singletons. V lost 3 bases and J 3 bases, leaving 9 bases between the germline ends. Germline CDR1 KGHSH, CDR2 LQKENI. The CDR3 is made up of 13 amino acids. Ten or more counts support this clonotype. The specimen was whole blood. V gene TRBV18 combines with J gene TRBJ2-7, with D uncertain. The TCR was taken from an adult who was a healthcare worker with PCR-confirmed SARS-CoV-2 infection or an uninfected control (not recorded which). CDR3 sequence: CASSPADGYEQYF. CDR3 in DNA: TGTGCCAGCTCACCCGCGGACGGCTACGAGCAGTACTTC.